Below are 23 T cell receptor beta chains sequenced from a single sample in a study of Tregs in tolerant kidney transplant recipients. Related graft donors supplied nonmyeloablative bone marrow transplants, and mixed chimerism was transient. Method: immunoSEQ multiplex PCR; TCRdb's copy keeps in-frame clones and lacks some. In the table there are tens of thousands of clones, roughly 93% of which are singletons. The sequenced sample was CD4+ T cells from blood (PBMCs), obtained 12 months after the transplant. These receptors came from a human patient who received a combined kidney and bone marrow transplant. Some T cells may trace back to the graft donor.

This chain uses TRBV4-1 with TRBJ2-7, with 11 bases identical to TRBD2. CDR3 size: 17 residues. V was pared by 0 bases and J by 0 bases, with 4 bases of the junction left unmatched. CDR1 MGHRA and CDR2 YSYEKL come from the germline V gene. CDR3 bases: TGCGCCAGCAGCCAAGAGGGTAGCGGGGGGGCCTCCTACGAGCAGTACTTC. This gives the protein CASSQEGSGGASYEQYF.

The J gene is TRBJ1-6, the V gene TRBV18; D is uncertain. V was cut by 7 bases and J by 5 bases, with 9 bases left in between. The CDR3 loop spans 13 amino acids. From germline, CDR1 is KGHSH and CDR2 LQKENI. This CDR3 reads CASLSGDNSPLHF. CDR3 coding DNA: TGTGCCAGCTTATCGGGAGATAATTCACCCCTCCACTTT.

The V call is TRBV7-9, the J call TRBJ1-5; tentative D call: TRBD1 (6 bases). Deletions cut 5 bases from V and 0 bases from J, with 17 bases between. This CDR3 contains 17 residues. CDR1 is SEHNR, CDR2 FQNEAQ, per germline (reference sequence). The CDR3 is CASSGARDTYSNQPQHF. The CDR3 DNA reads TGTGCCAGCAGCGGGGCACGGGACACCTATAGCAATCAGCCCCAGCATTTT.

The V and J genes are TRBV21-1 and TRBJ2-7; the DNA was not compared with TRBD2, the D call given in the table. TRBV21-1 is a recognized pseudogene. This CDR3 spans 15 amino acids. For the CDR3, the DNA is TGTGCCAGCAGCAAAGATGCGGGACCCATATCCGAGCAGTACTTC. The encoded protein is CASSKDAGPISEQYF.

This chain connects TRBV30 to TRBJ1-3; tentatively, D is TRBD1 (6 bases). V was pared by 1 base and J by 2 bases, with 9 bases between. This CDR3 is 14 amino acids long. Per the germline V gene, CDR1 is GTSNPN and CDR2 is SVGIG (reference sequence). The CDR3 coding sequence is TGTGCCTGGAGTGCTTCAGGGGCTGGAAACACCATATATTTT. The encoded protein is CAWSASGAGNTIYF.

The chain has TRBV19 and TRBJ1-2; 8 positions match TRBD1. V lost 3 bases to trimming and J lost 4 bases; unmatched junction nucleotides: 4. The CDR3 has 14 amino acids. Germline V gene lookup returns CDR1 LNHDA and CDR2 SQIVND (reference sequence). In DNA, the CDR3 is TGTGCCAGTAGTATCAGGGGGCGTACCTATGGCTACACCTTC. Protein product: CASSIRGRTYGYTF.

The rearrangement links TRBV4-3 to TRBJ1-2; D is possibly TRBD1 (5 bases). Trimming cost V 4 bases and J 5 bases, with 17 bases left between them. CDR3 size: 15 residues. Germline V gene lookup returns CDR1 LGHNA and CDR2 YSLEER. Here the CDR3 DNA reads TGCGCCAGCAGCCGAAGCGGGCAGGGTGGGTATGGCTACACCTTC. Its translation: CASSRSGQGGYGYTF.

The chain uses TRBV7-2 and TRBJ2-1, with 7 bases that match TRBD1. The CDR3 runs to 12 residues. V was pared by 5 bases and J by 12 bases, with 7 bases of the junction left unmatched. The V gene's germline CDR1 is SGHTA and CDR2 FQGNSA. For the CDR3, the DNA is TGTGCCAGCAGCAGCTTAGGGGGCGCGCAGTTCTTC. Its translation is CASSSLGGAQFF.

The chain links TRBV30 to TRBJ2-1; 10 bases fit TRBD2. CDR3 length: 18 residues. V gave up 2 bases and J gave up 7 bases; unmatched junction bases: 17. Germline loops: CDR1 GTSNPN, CDR2 SVGIG (reference sequence). Written as DNA, the CDR3 is TGTGCCTGGAGTCAATCACCCAAATTTAGCGGGGGGCAGAATGAGCAGTTCTTC. It translates to CAWSQSPKFSGGQNEQFF.

Only one count was recorded for this clone. CDR3: CASSVHGTGSDSPLHF. The CDR3 nucleotides read TGCGCCAGCAGCGTGCACGGGACAGGGTCGGATTCACCCCTCCACTTT. The chain combines TRBV5-1 with TRBJ1-6; 9 nucleotides align to TRBD1. This CDR3 has 16 amino acids. The germline V gene has CDR1 SGHRS and CDR2 YFSETQ. J was trimmed by 8 bases and V by 4 bases; bases with no gene match: 10.

This chain uses TRBV18 with TRBJ1-1; D uncertain. The CDR3 has 14 amino acids. V was shortened by 0 bases and J by 1 base, with 6 bases between the two germline ends. Germline V gene data show CDR1 as KGHSH and CDR2 as LQKENI. DNA for the CDR3: TGTGCCAGCTCACCACCGCGGGGGAACACTGAAGCTTTCTTT. Encoded protein: CASSPPRGNTEAFF.

On this clone: This specimen includes other DNA sequences encoding the same CDR3. As DNA, the CDR3 is TGTGCCTGGAGTGGGACAGGGTATAATTCACCCCTCCACTTT. It specifies CAWSGTGYNSPLHF. The chain has TRBV30 and TRBJ1-6; 8 positions match TRBD1. Looked up from germline, CDR1 is GTSNPN and CDR2 is SVGIG (reference sequence). The CDR3 runs 14 residues. The V gene end was trimmed by 1 base and the J gene end by 4 bases; junction bases not matched to a gene: 0.

This clone was observed a handful of times. CDR3 sequence: CASSFRTSQETQYF. CDR3 DNA sequence: TGTGCCAGCAGCTTTAGGACTAGCCAAGAGACCCAGTACTTC. This chain uses TRBV7-8 with TRBJ2-5, with TRBD2 matching 7 bases. Per the germline V gene, CDR1 is SGHVS and CDR2 is FQNEAQ. V lost 3 bases to trimming and J lost 1 base; unmatched junction nucleotides: 2. This CDR3 spans 14 amino acids. The whole variable domain, remainder taken from reference TRBV7-8 and TRBJ2-5, is GAGVSQSPRYKVAKRGQDVALRCDPISGHVSLFWYQQALGQGPEFLTYFQNEAQLDKSGLPSDRFFAERPEGSVSTLKIQRTQQEDSAVYLCASSFRTSQETQYFGPGTRLLVL.

This clone was picked up a small number of times. The CDR3 spells CASSLGPGPSGNTIYF. CDR3 nucleotides: TGTGCCAGCAGCTTAGGACCAGGCCCCTCTGGAAACACCATATATTTT. J is TRBJ1-3 and V is TRBV11-2; D unclear. Germline CDR1 reads SGHAT; CDR2 reads FQNNGV. Trimming left V 1 base short and J 0 bases short, with 10 bases between. The CDR3 runs 16 residues.

The chain joins TRBV6-6 to TRBJ1-6, with TRBD1 as a possible D gene (6 bases). V was clipped by 6 bases and J by 9 bases, with 15 bases between them. This CDR3 spans 14 amino acids. Germline-derived CDR1 and CDR2 are MNHNY and SVGAGI (reference sequence). The CDR3 here is CASSRGQRPSPLHF. Here the CDR3 DNA reads TGTGCCAGCAGCCGAGGACAGCGCCCTTCACCCCTCCACTTT.

The chain joins TRBV7-9 to TRBJ2-1, with 7 nucleotides matching TRBD2. Germline loops: CDR1 SEHNR, CDR2 FQNEAQ (reference sequence). The CDR3 totals 19 residues. V dropped 5 bases and J dropped 4; count of bases not matched to a gene: 20. The CDR3 here is CASSPPTRASGGGYNEQFF. DNA for the CDR3: TGTGCCAGCAGCCCACCTACTCGGGCTAGCGGCGGAGGGTACAATGAGCAGTTCTTC.

V usage is TRBV28 and J usage is TRBJ2-2, with D maybe TRBD1 (5 bases). V was cut by 5 bases and J by 1 base, with 8 bases left in between. Germline CDR1 and CDR2: MDHEN and SYDVKM. CDR3 length: 14 amino acids. The CDR3 sequence is CASSLGQNTGELFF. The DNA of the CDR3 is TGTGCCAGCAGTCTAGGACAGAACACCGGGGAGCTGTTTTTT. Looking up the rest from reference TRBV28 and TRBJ2-2 gives the full variable domain: DVKVTQSSRYLVKRTGEKVFLECVQDMDHENMFWYRQDPGLGLRLIYFSYDVKMKEKGDIPEGYSVSREKKERFSLILESASTNQTSMYLCASSLGQNTGELFFGEGSRLTVL.

This sequence joins TRBV7-2 and TRBJ2-2; weak D call: TRBD2 (7 bases). Trimming removed 9 bases from V and 5 bases from J, with 19 bases in between. The germline gives CDR1 SGHTA, CDR2 FQGNSA. The CDR3 consists of 15 residues. The CDR3 loop reads CASKGGGAGTGELFF. CDR3 nucleotide sequence: TGTGCCAGTAAAGGGGGGGGCGCGGGGACCGGGGAGCTGTTTTTT.

The chain couples TRBV19 to TRBJ2-7, with D possibly matching TRBD1 (5 bases). From germline, CDR1 is LNHDA and CDR2 SQIVND (reference sequence). The CDR3 consists of 15 residues. V was shortened by 5 bases and J by 3 bases, with 17 bases between the two germline ends. CDR3 sequence (DNA): TGTGCCAGTAGTCACACAGGTACCCCTATCTACGAGCAGTACTTC. This sequence encodes CASSHTGTPIYEQYF.

A remark on this clone: Sequence at one end of the junction differs from germline and may be a read error. This chain links TRBV6-5 with TRBJ2-3; D not certain. CDR1 MNHEY and CDR2 SVGAGI come from the germline V gene. The CDR3 contains 11 residues. The CDR3 region is CASSSADAQYF. The CDR3 DNA reads as TGTGCCAGCAGCTCCGCAGATGCGCAGTATTTT.

The V gene is TRBV7-6, the J gene TRBJ2-3; D is possibly TRBD2 (7 bases). Germline lookup yields CDR1 SGHVS and CDR2 FNYEAQ. Trimming took 3 bases from V and 5 from J, leaving 12 bases between them. The CDR3 runs to 14 residues. The CDR3 region has the DNA TGTGCCAGCAGCTTGGGGGGGCAGATAGATACGCAGTATTTT. Translated, it gives CASSLGGQIDTQYF.

This chain joins TRBV6-5 and TRBJ2-7, with TRBD1 identical over 8 bases. The ends lost 5 bases at V and 0 bases at J; junction bases unmatched: 6. This CDR3 region has 15 residues. The germline V gene encodes CDR1 MNHEY and CDR2 SVGAGI. CDR3: CASSAQGGFSYEQYF. CDR3 DNA sequence: TGTGCCAGCAGTGCACAGGGGGGATTCTCCTACGAGCAGTACTTC.

The chain uses TRBV7-9 and TRBJ2-3; 8 bases agree with TRBD2. Per germline, CDR1 SEHNR and CDR2 FQNEAQ (reference sequence). The CDR3 has 14 residues. Trimming removed 5 bases from V and 6 bases from J; junction bases left unmatched: 7. The DNA of the CDR3 is TGTGCCAGCAGCAAAAGCGGGAGTGTTGATACGCAGTATTTT. This gives the protein CASSKSGSVDTQYF.